The TCR beta chain described here comes from a study of CD8 T cells in Susac syndrome. CDR3 length: 17 amino acids. The V gene end was trimmed by 4 bases and the J gene end by 1 base; junction bases not matched to a gene: 10. CD8+ and CD4+ T cells taken from blood had their TCR beta sequenced. With random hexamers, 0.5 to 1 ug RNA was reverse transcribed. TCRdb reanalysed the immunoSEQ multiplex PCR reads using MiXCR and keeps one entry per CDR3 protein. The sample lists some 450,000 distinct CDR3 sequences, 85% occurring once. Sequenced: CD8+ T cells from PBMCs. The TCR was taken from a human donor with multiple sclerosis. The chain combines TRBV23-1 with TRBJ2-3, with TRBD2 identical over 8 bases. TRBV23-1 qualifies as an ORF whose function is uncertain. CDR3: CASSPKGVGGGTDTQYF. The CDR3 DNA reads as TGCGCCAGCAGTCCCAAGGGGGTCGGGGGGGGCACAGATACGCAGTATTTT.